This T cell receptor (beta chain) came from a study of shared clonotypes between healthy human individuals. Study background: CD4 naive and memory got three plates each, CD8 naive two, CD8 memory one. Study-level results: Clonotype sharing across donors was expected to vary with sequencing depth.

Deep was the level at which the assay was run. The repertoire was sequenced with immunoSEQ multiplex PCR; TCRdb's copy has only in-frame clones and lacks some. This table has around 690,000 clones, about 90% appearing once. Note on this clone: What it binds is unknown.

This sequence was found in a man between 18 and 35 years old in good health. Some clones in this sample may be carry-over from other donors' samples. Source material: memory CD8+ T cells from PBMCs. The subset: CD45RO+ cells pooled with CCR7-negative TemRA cells.

The CDR3 region is CASSIWTGGNTEAFF. CDR3 coding DNA: TGTGCCAGTAGTATTTGGACAGGGGGGAACACTGAAGCTTTCTTT. The rearrangement links TRBV19 to TRBJ1-1; 10 bases are shared with TRBD1. Germline V gives CDR1 LNHDA, CDR2 SQIVND (reference sequence). This CDR3 spans 15 amino acids. The trim removed 3 bases at V and 1 base at J, leaving 2 bases unmatched.